The rows below give T cell receptor beta chains drawn from one sample of a study of T cell repertoires in cytomegalovirus infection. TCRdb itself ran the reads through MiXCR, one entry per CDR3 protein. The table records roughly 190,000 distinct CDR3 sequences, roughly 9.8% of them present only once. The specimen sequenced was PBMCs. The receptors come from a human donor in good health (CMV status not recorded). Some clones in this sample may be carry-over from other donors' samples. Both conserved end residues are part of each CDR3. D genes are given only for firm matches. Part of the rows lack a size; the others show once, few, many or a class for expanded clones.

j_call clone_size cdr3_length v_call d_call cdr3_aa cdr3_nt
TRBJ2-7 many 15 TRBV5-8 TRBD2 CASSRPGLGLIGQYF TGTGCCAGCAGCCGTCCGGGACTAGGGCTTATAGGGCAGTACTTC
TRBJ2-2 many 13 TRBV7-6 NA CASSLTITGELFF TGTGCCAGCAGCCTCACTATCACCGGGGAGCTGTTTTTT
TRBJ1-2 many 15 TRBV28 TRBD1 CASRLPVGGSYGYTF TGTGCCAGCAGACTCCCCGTAGGGGGCTCCTATGGCTACACCTTC
TRBJ1-2 many 16 TRBV6-6 NA CASSYQVLLRESGYTF TGTGCCAGCAGTTACCAGGTTTTATTGAGGGAATCTGGCTACACCTTC
TRBJ2-7 few 14 TRBV20-1 NA CSAREGTLSYEQYF TGCAGTGCTAGAGAAGGGACCCTCTCCTACGAGCAGTACTTC
TRBJ2-2 few 14 TRBV28 NA CASSRVREAGELFF TGTGCCAGCAGTCGGGTCAGGGAGGCCGGGGAGCTGTTTTTT
TRBJ2-5 NA 15 TRBV11-2 NA CASSPMTKRGETQYF TGTGCCAGCAGCCCAATGACAAAGCGAGGAGAGACCCAGTACTTC
TRBJ2-5 many 16 TRBV19 NA CASSPQEGRGVRTQYF TGTGCCAGTAGTCCCCAGGAGGGACGGGGCGTCCGGACCCAGTACTTC
TRBJ2-7 NA 15 TRBV6-2/TRBV6-3 TRBD2 CASSRTSGISYEQYF TGTGCCAGCAGTCGGACTAGCGGGATCTCCTACGAGCAGTACTTC
TRBJ2-2 many 12 TRBV6-1 NA CASSEDGGELFF TGTGCCAGCAGCGAAGACGGCGGGGAGCTGTTTTTT
TRBJ2-5 NA 15 TRBV7-2 TRBD2 CASSLTSGVQETQYF TGTGCCAGCAGCTTAACTAGCGGGGTACAAGAGACCCAGTACTTC
TRBJ2-1 many 13 TRBV10-3 TRBD1 CAISESSGGEQFF TGTGCCATCAGTGAGTCATCAGGGGGTGAGCAGTTCTTC
TRBJ2-6 many 16 TRBV11-1 TRBD1 CASSSRTGTGANVLTF TGTGCCAGCAGCTCCCGGACAGGGACTGGGGCCAACGTCCTGACTTTC
TRBJ2-5 few 11 TRBV12-3/TRBV12-4 NA CASKFRETQYF TGTGCCAGCAAGTTTAGGGAGACCCAGTACTTC
TRBJ2-2 many 15 TRBV6-1 TRBD1 CASSPPTGTHGELFF TGTGCCAGCAGTCCCCCGACAGGGACCCACGGGGAGCTGTTTTTT
TRBJ1-6 many 14 TRBV7-2 TRBD1 CASSSGQGYSPLHF TGTGCCAGCAGCTCGGGACAGGGGTATTCACCCCTCCACTTT
TRBJ1-3 many 14 TRBV7-2 NA CASSRRISGNTIYF TGTGCCAGCAGCCGGAGGATCTCTGGAAACACCATATATTTT
TRBJ1-5 few 18 TRBV19 NA CASSIAETRGNSNQPQHF TGTGCCAGTAGTATAGCAGAGACAAGGGGGAATAGCAATCAGCCCCAGCATTTT
TRBJ1-2 many 14 TRBV28 TRBD1 CASSPHRGQNGYTF TGTGCCAGCTCACCTCACAGGGGGCAGAATGGCTACACCTTC
TRBJ1-1 NA 13 TRBV5-4 NA CASSWGRGTEAFF TGTGCCAGCAGCTGGGGACGTGGGACTGAAGCTTTCTTT
TRBJ2-1 NA 13 TRBV12-3/TRBV12-4 NA CASSLVWLEEQFF TGTGCCAGCAGTTTAGTATGGCTAGAGGAGCAGTTCTTC
TRBJ1-1 many 14 TRBV20-1 NA CSAREGGPDTEAFF TGCAGTGCTAGAGAAGGGGGGCCAGACACTGAAGCTTTCTTT
TRBJ1-5 many 14 TRBV7-9 NA CASSRGGLNQPQHF TGTGCCAGCAGCCGAGGGGGGCTCAATCAGCCCCAGCATTTT
TRBJ1-5 few 17 TRBV20-1 NA CSAREVRPGLRNQPQHF TGCAGTGCTAGAGAAGTTCGCCCGGGATTGCGGAATCAGCCCCAGCATTTT
TRBJ2-3 many 13 TRBV7-2 NA CASSPLDRDTQYF TGTGCCAGCAGCCCCCTTGATCGTGATACGCAGTATTTT
TRBJ1-1 many 14 TRBV7-2 NA CASSLDSGYSEAFF TGTGCCAGCAGCTTAGATTCAGGGTATTCTGAAGCTTTCTTT
TRBJ1-2 few 15 TRBV18 NA CASSPSPILTYGYTF TGTGCCAGCTCACCATCTCCCATTTTGACGTATGGCTACACCTTC
TRBJ1-2 many 13 TRBV29-1 TRBD1 CSAGTATSPGYTF TGCAGCGCCGGGACAGCGACGAGTCCTGGCTACACCTTC
TRBJ2-7 many 14 TRBV7-2 TRBD2 CASSLERGYYEQYF TGTGCCAGCAGCTTAGAGCGGGGATACTACGAGCAGTACTTC
TRBJ1-1 NA 16 TRBV10-3 NA CAISHPGRGVNTEAFF TGTGCCATCAGTCACCCGGGTCGAGGGGTGAACACTGAAGCTTTCTTT
TRBJ1-5 many 15 TRBV6-1 NA CASSSWGPGNQPQHF TGTGCCAGCAGTTCCTGGGGGCCCGGCAATCAGCCCCAGCATTTT
TRBJ2-1 many 14 TRBV2 NA CASLRDPIYNEQFF TGTGCCAGCCTTCGGGACCCTATCTACAATGAGCAGTTCTTC
TRBJ2-7 few 13 TRBV29-1 NA CSVEGGQGYEQYF TGCAGCGTTGAAGGAGGTCAGGGCTACGAGCAGTACTTC
TRBJ1-2 many 12 TRBV7-2 NA CASKEQGNGYTF TGTGCCAGCAAGGAACAGGGAAATGGCTACACCTTC
TRBJ1-2 few 14 TRBV6-6 NA CASSYAGESYGYTF TGTGCCAGCAGTTACGCAGGGGAGAGCTATGGCTACACCTTC
TRBJ1-5 many 14 TRBV12-3/TRBV12-4 NA CASSLAGTGQPQHF TGTGCCAGCAGTCTCGCAGGGACTGGTCAGCCCCAGCATTTT
TRBJ2-3 many 14 TRBV12-3/TRBV12-4 NA CASRRLQRTDTQYF TGTGCCAGCAGGAGACTCCAACGCACAGATACGCAGTATTTT
TRBJ2-1 many 13 TRBV7-2 NA CASSLFSWDTQFF TGTGCCAGCAGCTTATTTTCTTGGGATACACAGTTCTTC
TRBJ2-4 many 19 TRBV7-2 TRBD1 CASSPLAPTGGVDKNIQYF TGTGCCAGCAGCCCACTTGCACCGACAGGGGGCGTCGACAAAAACATTCAGTACTTC
TRBJ2-5 NA 15 TRBV20-1 TRBD2 CSAYQREGGQETQYF TGCAGTGCTTATCAGCGGGAGGGAGGGCAAGAGACCCAGTACTTC
TRBJ1-1 many 13 TRBV29-1 NA CSVEVQTNTEAFF TGCAGCGTTGAAGTACAGACCAACACTGAAGCTTTCTTT
TRBJ2-5 few 13 TRBV24-1 NA CATRGPAEETQYF TGTGCCACCAGAGGGCCAGCAGAAGAGACCCAGTACTTC
TRBJ2-1 many 20 TRBV7-2 TRBD2 CASSSGRGTSGSSEINEQFF TGTGCCAGCAGCTCCGGACGGGGAACTAGCGGGAGTTCTGAAATCAATGAGCAGTTCTTC